This T cell receptor beta chain was identified in a study of blood T cell repertoires in COVID-19. Background on the study: The origin of the acute and convalescent COVID-19 samples was the United States, Italy and Spain. Sample material is recorded as cDNA or gDNA derived from T cells, B-cell-depleted T cells, or PBMCs.

The protocol was immunoSEQ multiplex PCR, while the TCRdb copy is restricted to in-frame clones and leaves out a portion. Here the sample spans approximately 290,000 clones, around 92% being singletons. From germline, CDR1 is MGHRA and CDR2 YSYEKL. The junction had 6 bases not matched to a gene; V was cut back by 5 bases and J by 2 bases. The length of the CDR3 is 15 residues. Sequencing input: peripheral blood. The V call is TRBV4-1, the J call TRBJ1-5; TRBD1 agrees at 7 bases. The TCR comes from a woman under 40 with COVID-19, enrolled during active disease. This CDR3 is CASSFHRGGNQPQHF. The CDR3 DNA follows: TGCGCCAGCAGCTTCCACAGGGGAGGCAATCAGCCCCAGCATTTT.